This TCR beta chain comes out of a study of blood T cell repertoires in COVID-19. Turning to the study itself: COVID-19 samples from acute and convalescent phases originated in the United States, Italy and Spain.

The Seattle site enrolled patients during active infection and followed them longitudinally. The authors' processing: Scientists estimated how many nucleated cells there were by amplifying reference gene primers. Profiled with immunoSEQ multiplex PCR; TCRdb holds only in-frame clones, not every one. D and trimming come from the DNA, and the V and J calls and clone size come from that table. The repertoire holds some 290,000 clones, with 90% as singletons. The sequencing sample was made of peripheral blood. The sequence was collected from a woman in her thirties or forties with COVID-19, enrolled during active disease.

The CDR3 region is CASRIGLAGSDTQYF. Here the CDR3 DNA reads TGTGCCAGCCGAATTGGGCTAGCGGGATCAGATACGCAGTATTTT. The chain combines TRBV2 with TRBJ2-3; 9 bases map to TRBD2. V lost 8 bases, J lost 4 bases, and 10 bases stayed unmatched. Germline-derived CDR1 and CDR2 are SNHLY and FYNNEI. There are 15 residues in the CDR3.